This T cell receptor (beta chain) is drawn from a study of blood T cell repertoires in COVID-19. Study background: Sample material is recorded as cDNA or gDNA derived from T cells, B-cell-depleted T cells, or PBMCs.

Using immunoSEQ multiplex PCR, the repertoire was profiled, and TCRdb retains in-frame clones only, with some absent. Here the sample spans fewer than 100,000 clones, 75% to 95% being singletons. This CDR3 has 14 amino acids. Per the germline V gene, CDR1 is SGHNT and CDR2 is YYREEE (reference sequence). The ends were cut back, 4 bases at V and 0 bases at J, with 9 bases in the middle. The J gene is TRBJ2-3, the V gene TRBV5-4, with a weak D call TRBD1 (6 bases). The sample comprised peripheral blood. The clonotype comes from a woman between 50 and 59 years old in a cohort sampled during active COVID-19. CDR3 coding DNA: TGTGCCAGCAGCGATGGACAGAGCACAGATACGCAGTATTTT. The encoded protein is CASSDGQSTDTQYF.